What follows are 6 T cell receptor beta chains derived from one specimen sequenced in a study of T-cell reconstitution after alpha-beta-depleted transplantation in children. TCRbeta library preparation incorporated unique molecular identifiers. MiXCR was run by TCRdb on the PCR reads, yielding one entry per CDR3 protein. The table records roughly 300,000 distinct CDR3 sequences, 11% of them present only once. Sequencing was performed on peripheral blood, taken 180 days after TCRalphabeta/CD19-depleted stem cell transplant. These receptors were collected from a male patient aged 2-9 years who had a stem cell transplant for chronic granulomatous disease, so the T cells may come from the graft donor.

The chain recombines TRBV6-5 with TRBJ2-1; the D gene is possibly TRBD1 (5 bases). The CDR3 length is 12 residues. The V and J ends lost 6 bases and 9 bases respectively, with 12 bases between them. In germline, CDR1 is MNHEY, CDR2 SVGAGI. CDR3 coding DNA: TGTGCCAGCAGCTCAGGGTTCGGTGAGCAGTTCTTC. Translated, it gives CASSSGFGEQFF.

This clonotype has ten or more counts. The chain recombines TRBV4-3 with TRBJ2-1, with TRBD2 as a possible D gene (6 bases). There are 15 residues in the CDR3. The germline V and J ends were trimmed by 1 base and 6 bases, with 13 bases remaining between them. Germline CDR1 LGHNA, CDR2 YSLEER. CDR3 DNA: TGCGCCAGCAGCCAAGCCCGGGAGCGCTCCAATGAGCAGTTCTTC. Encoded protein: CASSQARERSNEQFF.

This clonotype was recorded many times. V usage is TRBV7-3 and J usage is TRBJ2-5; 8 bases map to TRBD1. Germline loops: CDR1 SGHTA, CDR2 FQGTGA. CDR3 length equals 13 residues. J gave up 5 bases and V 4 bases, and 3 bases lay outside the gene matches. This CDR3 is CASSYGQGETQYF. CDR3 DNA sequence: TGTGCCAGCAGCTACGGACAGGGTGAGACCCAGTACTTC.

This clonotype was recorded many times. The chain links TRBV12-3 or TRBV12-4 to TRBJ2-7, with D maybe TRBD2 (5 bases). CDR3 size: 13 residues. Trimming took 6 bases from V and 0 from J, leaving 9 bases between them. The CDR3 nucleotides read TGTGCCAGCAGACAAACTAGCTCCTACGAGCAGTACTTC. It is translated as CASRQTSSYEQYF.

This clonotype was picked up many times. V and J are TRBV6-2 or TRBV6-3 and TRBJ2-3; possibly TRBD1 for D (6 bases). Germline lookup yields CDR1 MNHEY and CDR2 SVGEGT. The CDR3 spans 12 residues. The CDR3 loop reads CASGQSTDTQYF. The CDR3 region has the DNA TGTGCATCCGGACAGAGCACAGATACGCAGTATTTT.

CDR3 residues: CASSPQNNQPQHF. The CDR3 DNA reads as TGTGCCAGCAGCCCCCAAAACAATCAGCCCCAGCATTTT. The rearrangement uses TRBV7-2 and TRBJ1-5; D is unclear. The V gene lost 5 bases and the J gene lost 3 bases, with 8 bases spanning the gap. The V gene's germline CDR1 is SGHTA and CDR2 FQGNSA. This CDR3 comprises 13 residues.